The 20 T cell receptor beta chains given below trace back to one sample, sequenced in a study of glioma-infiltrating T cells after dendritic cell vaccination. TCRdb keeps only in-frame clones here, not all; method: immunoSEQ multiplex PCR. The sample yields 40,000 or so clones, approximately 82% seen once. Sequenced material: blood, taken before dendritic cell vaccination. All receptors derive from a human donor with glioblastoma.

This chain joins TRBV29-1 and TRBJ1-1, with 7 bases fitting TRBD1. Germline V CDR1 and CDR2: SQVTM, ANQGSEA. This CDR3 has 12 amino acids. V was pared by 5 bases and J by 4 bases, with 4 bases of the junction left unmatched. The CDR3 nucleotides read TGCAGCGTTAACAGGGGAGCCACTGAAGCTTTCTTT. This encodes CSVNRGATEAFF.

This clone turned up a few times. The rearrangement links TRBV19 to TRBJ2-1, with 8 bases matching TRBD2. V dropped 6 bases and J dropped 4; count of bases not matched to a gene: 8. This CDR3 has 15 residues. The V gene's germline CDR1 is LNHDA and CDR2 SQIVND (reference sequence). The DNA for the CDR3 is TGTGCCAGTAGAGGCCCCGGGGGGGGGTACAATGAGCAGTTCTTC. It is translated as CASRGPGGGYNEQFF.

The chain carries TRBV11-2 and TRBJ2-1; 9 bases fit TRBD1. The CDR3 length is 15 residues. Germline assignment: CDR1 SGHAT and CDR2 FQNNGV. V was clipped by 7 bases and J by 9 bases; unmatched bases: 13. The CDR3 DNA reads TGTGCCAGCACCCCCGGGACAGGGTCACGAAGTGAGCAGTTCTTC. Amino acid sequence: CASTPGTGSRSEQFF.

This clone was found a few times. In DNA, the CDR3 is TGTGCCAGCAGGTCCGGGACAGCCTCCTACGAGCAGTACTTC. It is translated as CASRSGTASYEQYF. The chain recombines TRBV7-9 with TRBJ2-7, with 7 bases that match TRBD1. The V segment lost 6 bases and the J segment 0 bases; nucleotides outside the gene matches: 5. The CDR3 consists of 14 residues. Germline V gives CDR1 SEHNR, CDR2 FQNEAQ (reference sequence).

This clone showed up just once. J is TRBJ2-4 and V is TRBV5-4; 7 bases are a match to TRBD1. In germline, CDR1 is SGHNT, CDR2 YYREEE (reference sequence). The CDR3 runs 20 residues. The V gene end was trimmed by 1 base and the J gene end by 0 bases; junction bases not matched to a gene: 16. CDR3 in amino acids: CASSLFDWRRGPLAKNIQYF. CDR3 DNA sequence: TGTGCCAGCAGCTTGTTTGACTGGAGAAGGGGGCCTCTAGCCAAAAACATTCAGTACTTC.

The chain carries TRBV6-1 and TRBJ1-5; tentatively, D is TRBD1 (6 bases). The CDR3 is 15 residues long. The V gene's germline CDR1 is MNHNS and CDR2 SASEGT. Trimming left V 1 base short and J 6 bases short, with 13 bases between. CDR3 residues: CASSEVWGGTQPQHF. The CDR3 DNA is TGTGCCAGCAGTGAAGTTTGGGGGGGCACTCAGCCCCAGCATTTT.

This rearrangement joins TRBV27 to TRBJ2-7; TRBD1 agrees at 9 bases. CDR1 is MNHEY and CDR2 is SMNVEV in the germline V gene (reference sequence). This CDR3 is built from 18 residues. V was pared by 5 bases and J by 2 bases, with 16 bases of the junction left unmatched. The CDR3 region has the DNA TGTGCCAGCAGTCCCACGGCCTTCGGGACAGGGAGGCCCTACGAGCAGTACTTC. Amino acids: CASSPTAFGTGRPYEQYF.

The chain uses TRBV7-9 and TRBJ2-7; weak D call: TRBD1 (6 bases). The CDR3 has 17 amino acids. V was shortened by 4 bases and J by 7 bases, with 26 bases between the two germline ends. In germline, CDR1 is SEHNR, CDR2 FQNEAQ (reference sequence). CDR3 amino acids: CASSWATRRGVSVEQYF. The CDR3 DNA reads as TGTGCCAGCAGCTGGGCCACCCGCAGGGGCGTTTCTGTGGAGCAGTACTTC.

The chain is built from TRBV25-1 and TRBJ2-4; 11 bases are shared with TRBD2. After removal of 2 bases from V and 9 bases from J, the junction contained 9 bases not matched to a gene. This CDR3 is 16 amino acids long. Germline V gene lookup returns CDR1 MGHDK and CDR2 SYGVNS. The CDR3 loop is CASSENTSGGSGIQYF. The CDR3, as DNA: TGTGCCAGCAGTGAAAACACTAGCGGGGGATCTGGCATTCAGTACTTC.

The rearrangement uses TRBV19 and TRBJ1-1; TRBD1 agrees at 7 bases. This CDR3 contains 16 residues. The germline gives CDR1 LNHDA, CDR2 SQIVND (reference sequence). Trimming cost V 5 bases and J 5 bases; bases outside gene matches: 14. CDR3 protein: CASSPRKGGGYTEAFF. CDR3 nucleotide sequence: TGTGCCAGTAGTCCCCGGAAAGGGGGCGGGTATACTGAAGCTTTCTTT.

The chain carries TRBV18 and TRBJ1-1, with TRBD1 matching 9 bases. Germline loops: CDR1 KGHSH, CDR2 LQKENI. The CDR3 covers 18 residues. V lost 3 bases to trimming and J lost 1 base; unmatched junction nucleotides: 12. CDR3 in amino acids: CASSPLTGTGLRNTEAFF. The CDR3 region has the DNA TGTGCCAGCTCACCCTTAACCGGGACAGGGTTACGGAACACTGAAGCTTTCTTT.

The DNA for the CDR3 is TGTGCCAGCTCACCACTGAGCGGGGCCGCGAACACCGGGGAGCTGTTTTTT. The encoded protein is CASSPLSGAANTGELFF. The chain employs TRBV18 and TRBJ2-2; TRBD2 matches at 7 bases. The V segment lost 1 base and the J segment 0 bases; nucleotides outside the gene matches: 5. Germline CDR1 and CDR2: KGHSH and LQKENI. CDR3 length: 17 residues.

The chain recombines TRBV11-2 with TRBJ1-4; TRBD1 aligns across 7 bases. In germline, CDR1 is SGHAT, CDR2 FQNNGV. This CDR3 has 16 residues. Trimming took 5 bases from V and 7 from J; bases not matched to a gene: 13. CDR3 residues: CASSQGWGQHSEKLFF. The CDR3 nucleotides are TGTGCCAGCAGCCAGGGGTGGGGACAGCATAGTGAAAAACTGTTTTTT.

The chain has TRBV11-1 and TRBJ2-5, with 11 bases aligning to TRBD2. The J call may be mistaken, given a closer DNA end match to TRBJ2-7. Germline CDR1 and CDR2: SGHAT and FQDESV (reference sequence). CDR3 length: 17 residues. This CDR3 is CASSHNRLAGSSYEQYF. CDR3 DNA: TGTGCCAGCAGCCACAATAGACTAGCGGGGAGCTCCTACGAGCAGTACTTC.

The sample holds a few counts of this clone. This chain joins TRBV11-2 and TRBJ1-5; no reliable D call. Germline-derived CDR1 and CDR2 are SGHAT and FQNNGV. The V end lost 0 bases, the J end lost 6 bases, and 6 bases lay between the germline ends. The CDR3 consists of 13 residues. CDR3 loop: CASSLDSLQPQHF. Here the CDR3 DNA reads TGTGCCAGCAGCTTAGATAGCCTTCAGCCCCAGCATTTT.

J is TRBJ1-1 and V is TRBV19; D gene ambiguous. The CDR3 consists of 12 residues. V lost 7 bases and J lost 6, with 12 bases in between. Germline V gene lookup returns CDR1 LNHDA and CDR2 SQIVND (reference sequence). The CDR3 is CASTPRGSEAFF. DNA for the CDR3: TGTGCCAGTACTCCTCGGGGTTCTGAAGCTTTCTTT.

This chain uses TRBV19 with TRBJ1-2, with D perhaps matching TRBD1 (5 bases). Trimming took 5 bases from V and 4 from J, leaving 11 bases between them. The CDR3 is made up of 13 amino acids. Germline assignment: CDR1 LNHDA and CDR2 SQIVND (reference sequence). CDR3 DNA: TGTGCCAGTAGTGACAGTTTGCTCTATGGCTACACCTTC. Translating it yields CASSDSLLYGYTF.

CDR3 loop: CASIPGQEGYSANEKLFF. In nucleotides, the CDR3 is TGTGCCAGCATTCCAGGACAGGAAGGGTATTCGGCTAATGAAAAACTGTTTTTT. The rearrangement joins TRBV28 to TRBJ1-4; TRBD1 matches 7 bases. This CDR3 has 18 residues. Germline CDR1 reads MDHEN; CDR2 reads SYDVKM. V was pared by 7 bases and J by 3 bases, with 17 bases of the junction left unmatched.

This rearrangement joins TRBV6-5 to TRBJ1-2, with TRBD1 identical over 7 bases. V lost 1 base, J lost 1 base, and 6 bases stayed unmatched. Germline values: CDR1 MNHEY, CDR2 SVGAGI. CDR3 length: 16 amino acids. The CDR3: CASSYFSGTVNYGYTF. CDR3 bases: TGTGCCAGCAGTTACTTTAGCGGGACAGTTAACTATGGCTACACCTTC.

The chain has TRBV5-6 and TRBJ1-1; unclear D gene. Germline V gene lookup returns CDR1 SGHDT and CDR2 YYEEEE. This CDR3 comprises 18 residues. Trimming cost V 4 bases and J 0 bases, with 22 bases left between them. The CDR3 coding sequence is TGTGCCAGCAGCAGAGCGTGGGTCCTAACTACTATGAACACTGAAGCTTTCTTT. Protein sequence: CASSRAWVLTTMNTEAFF.